This T cell receptor beta chain was obtained from a study of patients and donors after allogeneic stem cell transplantation. The V end lost 1 base, the J end lost 2 bases, and 10 bases lay between the germline ends. The CDR3 sequence is 15 residues long. The germline CDR1 and CDR2 sequences are LNHNV and YYDKDF (reference sequence). TCRdb recomputed calls from the RT-PCR reads with MiXCR, one row per CDR3 protein. The table includes 90,000 to 120,000 distinct CDR3 sequences, about a third detected once. This clonotype was seen more than once but under ten times. This receptor was identified in a human donor who was either an allogeneic HSCT recipient or a stem cell or donor lymphocyte infusion donor (not recorded which). It is not recorded whose cells these are; they may come from a transplant donor. The specimen was blood, either unsorted or a sorted T cell fraction (not recorded which). The V call is TRBV15, the J call TRBJ2-3; TRBD1 might be the D (5 bases). CDR3 amino acids: CATSRGQWDTDTQYF. The CDR3 DNA reads TGTGCCACCAGCAGAGGACAGTGGGACACAGATACGCAGTATTTT.